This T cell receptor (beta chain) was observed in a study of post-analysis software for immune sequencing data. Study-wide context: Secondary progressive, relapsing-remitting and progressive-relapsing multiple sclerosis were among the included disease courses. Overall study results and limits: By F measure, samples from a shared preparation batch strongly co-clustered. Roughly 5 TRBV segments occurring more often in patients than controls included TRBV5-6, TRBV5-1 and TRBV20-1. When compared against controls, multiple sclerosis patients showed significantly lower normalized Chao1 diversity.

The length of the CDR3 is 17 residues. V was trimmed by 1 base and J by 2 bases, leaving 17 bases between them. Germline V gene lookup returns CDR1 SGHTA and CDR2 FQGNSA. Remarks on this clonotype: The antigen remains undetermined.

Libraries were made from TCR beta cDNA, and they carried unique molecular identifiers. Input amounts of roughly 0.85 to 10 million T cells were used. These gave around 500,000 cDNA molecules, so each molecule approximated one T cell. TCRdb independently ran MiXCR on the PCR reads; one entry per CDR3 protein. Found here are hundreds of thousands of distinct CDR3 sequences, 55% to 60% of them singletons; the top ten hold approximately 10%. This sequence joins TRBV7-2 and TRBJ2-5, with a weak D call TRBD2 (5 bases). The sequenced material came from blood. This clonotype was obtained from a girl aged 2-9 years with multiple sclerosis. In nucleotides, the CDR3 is TGTGCCAGCAGCTTAGTAGGCCTAGCCCTCCCTCAAGAGACCCAGTACTTC. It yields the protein CASSLVGLALPQETQYF.